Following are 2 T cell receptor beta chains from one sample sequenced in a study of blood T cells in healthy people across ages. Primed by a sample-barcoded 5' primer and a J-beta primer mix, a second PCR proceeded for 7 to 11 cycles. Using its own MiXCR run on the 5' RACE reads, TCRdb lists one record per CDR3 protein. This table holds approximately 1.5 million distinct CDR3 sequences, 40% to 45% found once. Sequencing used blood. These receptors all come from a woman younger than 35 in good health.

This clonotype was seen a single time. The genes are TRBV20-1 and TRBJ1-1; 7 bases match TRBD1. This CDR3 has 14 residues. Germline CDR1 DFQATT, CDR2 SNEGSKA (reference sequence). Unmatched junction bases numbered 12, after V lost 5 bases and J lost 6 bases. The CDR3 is CSAPRGQFTPEAFF. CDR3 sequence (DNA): TGCAGTGCTCCCAGGGGACAGTTCACCCCTGAAGCTTTCTTT.

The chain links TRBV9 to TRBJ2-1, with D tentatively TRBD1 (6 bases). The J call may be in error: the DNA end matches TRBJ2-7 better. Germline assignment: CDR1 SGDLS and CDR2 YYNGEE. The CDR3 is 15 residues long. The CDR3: CASSTGQSPYNEQYF. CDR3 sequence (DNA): TGTGCCAGCAGCACAGGACAGAGCCCCTACAATGAGCAGTACTTC.